The 27 T cell receptor beta chains presented below share a single source sample, sequenced in a study of T cell clusters in autoimmune cytopenias. Multiplex touch-down PCR amplified TRB using TRB-A and TRB-B pools in one tube. Using the multiplex PCR reads, TCRdb records one entry per CDR3 protein without DNA. The listing contains about 4,000 distinct CDR3 sequences. About 37,500 genome equivalents of blood DNA were amplified for TRB. This sample also appeared in a second study, on T cell repertoires in aging, cancer and after chemotherapy.

Material: peripheral blood. These receptors all stem from a human donor in good health.

J is TRBJ1-1 and V is TRBV6-6. This CDR3 contains 13 residues. Looked up from germline, CDR1 is MNHNY and CDR2 is SVGAGI (reference sequence). CDR3 amino acids: CASSYAVNTEAFF.

This clonotype is called medium-sized based on its frequency. The chain couples TRBV4-3 to TRBJ2-5; with no DNA, the TCRdb D assignment of TRBD2 cannot be verified. The CDR3 is 19 amino acids. The germline CDR1 and CDR2 sequences are LGHNA and YSLEER. The CDR3 spells CASSQEAAGSGARRETQYF.

The chain carries TRBV6-5 and TRBJ1-2; the D call from TCRdb, TRBD1, cannot be confirmed without DNA. CDR1 is MNHEY and CDR2 is SVGAGI in the germline V gene. The CDR3 runs to 15 residues. The chain's CDR3 is CASSRDVSFSMGYTF.

J is TRBJ2-5 and V is TRBV4-3; TCRdb's D gene call, TRBD2, goes unchecked for lack of DNA. Germline CDR1 LGHNA, CDR2 YSLEER. The CDR3 runs 18 residues. The CDR3 here is CASSQTGTSGEEGETQYF.

The chain links TRBV6-2 or TRBV6-3 to TRBJ1-6. Germline loops: CDR1 MNHEY, CDR2 SVGEGT. CDR3 length: 15 residues. CDR3 amino acids: CASSYSRFKDSPLHF.

The rearrangement uses TRBV20-1 and TRBJ1-6. CDR1 DFQATT and CDR2 SNEGSKA come from the germline V gene (reference sequence). CDR3 size: 14 residues. The CDR3 here is CSASLVIPDSPLHF.

This clonotype is medium-sized by frequency. The gene calls are TRBV15 and TRBJ2-1; without DNA, the TCRdb call of TRBD2 cannot be checked. The CDR3 is made up of 15 amino acids. Germline assignment: CDR1 LNHNV and CDR2 YYDKDF (reference sequence). CDR3 amino acids: CATSRDSGSVSEQFF. The full variable domain, rest sourced from reference TRBV15 and TRBJ2-1, is DAMVIQNPRYQVTQFGKPVTLSCSQTLNHNVMYWYQQKSSQAPKLLFHYYDKDFNNEADTPDNFQSRRPNTSFCFLDIRSPGLGDTAMYLCATSRDSGSVSEQFFGPGTRLTVL.

This chain joins TRBV12-3 or TRBV12-4 and TRBJ2-3; the D call of TRBD1 rests on TCRdb alone, since no DNA is present to check it. The CDR3 has 16 residues. This CDR3 reads CAISRAGDRGTDTQYF.

This rearrangement joins TRBV18 to TRBJ2-1; as DNA is missing, the TRBD1 call by TCRdb cannot be tested. This CDR3 contains 16 residues. Germline CDR1 is KGHSH and CDR2 is LQKENI. The CDR3 sequence is CASSPFWWDTYNEQFF.

This clonotype is identified as medium-sized from frequency. This chain links TRBV6-1 with TRBJ1-4; the TCRdb call, TRBD1, lacks DNA for checking. The germline gives CDR1 MNHNS, CDR2 SASEGT. CDR3 length equals 13 residues. The CDR3: CASSRQGNEKLFF.

Considering frequency, this clonotype is medium-sized (0.01 to 0.1%). The chain uses TRBV6-2 or TRBV6-3 and TRBJ2-4; TCRdb gives TRBD1 as the D gene, but with no DNA this cannot be confirmed. This CDR3 comprises 15 residues. Germline CDR1 is MNHEY and CDR2 is SVGEGT. The CDR3 protein is CASSHDTGILHIQYF.

The chain has TRBV6-2 or TRBV6-3 and TRBJ1-2. Germline lookup yields CDR1 MNHEY and CDR2 SVGEGT. The length of the CDR3 is 15 residues. The CDR3 loop is CASSYYQATNYGYTF.

This sequence joins TRBV6-2 or TRBV6-3 and TRBJ2-7; TCRdb's D call of TRBD1 is untestable without DNA. CDR1 is MNHEY, CDR2 SVGEGT, per germline. The CDR3 has 13 residues. The CDR3 sequence is CASSNGQGYEQYF.

This chain links TRBV12-3 or TRBV12-4 with TRBJ2-1. This CDR3 contains 13 residues. Here the CDR3 reads CASSRGSELEQFF.

The chain uses TRBV6-2 or TRBV6-3 and TRBJ2-7; TCRdb gives TRBD1 as the D gene, but with no DNA this cannot be confirmed. Germline values: CDR1 MNHEY, CDR2 SVGEGT. The CDR3 sequence is 16 residues long. CDR3 sequence reads: CASSYSAGLSAYEQYF.

This chain connects TRBV6-2 or TRBV6-3 to TRBJ2-7; TCRdb designates TRBD2, a call that cannot be tested without DNA. The length of the CDR3 is 14 residues. Germline V gives CDR1 MNHEY, CDR2 SVGEGT. CDR3 amino acids: CASTGTSGLGEQYF.

The chain has TRBV19 and TRBJ2-1; TCRdb's assignment of TRBD1 cannot be checked, as there is no DNA. The CDR3 runs to 14 residues. Germline V gives CDR1 LNHDA, CDR2 SQIVND (reference sequence). This CDR3 reads CASSIGTGPYEQFF.

This sequence joins TRBV24-1 and TRBJ2-1. Germline values: CDR1 KGHDR, CDR2 SFDVKD. The CDR3 has 15 residues. CDR3 protein: CATSDPTWDVDEQFF.

In terms of frequency, this clonotype is medium-sized. The chain uses TRBV6-6 and TRBJ1-6; the TCRdb call, TRBD1, lacks DNA for checking. The germline V gene encodes CDR1 MNHNY and CDR2 SVGAGI (reference sequence). The CDR3 totals 14 residues. CDR3 amino acids: CASEPGDYNSPLHF.

The chain joins TRBV19 to TRBJ2-1. Germline values: CDR1 LNHDA, CDR2 SQIVND (reference sequence). The CDR3 runs 12 residues. The CDR3: CASSFGVNEQFF.

This clonotype counts as medium-sized by frequency. The V and J genes are TRBV6-1 and TRBJ2-5; the D gene TCRdb calls, TRBD2, cannot be checked with no DNA. The CDR3 spans 18 residues. The V gene's germline CDR1 is MNHNS and CDR2 SASEGT. The CDR3 sequence: CASSGDELLAGGWETQYF.

The gene calls are TRBV19 and TRBJ2-3; without DNA, the TCRdb call of TRBD2 cannot be checked. In germline, CDR1 is LNHDA, CDR2 SQIVND (reference sequence). The CDR3 loop spans 16 amino acids. CDR3 amino acids: CASRSRAGGHPHTQYF.

The J gene is TRBJ2-7, the V gene TRBV6-1; the TCRdb D gene call, TRBD1, has no DNA to confirm it. The CDR3 is 12 residues long. Germline CDR1 MNHNS, CDR2 SASEGT. The CDR3 sequence is CASSETAYEQYF.

The chain combines TRBV7-2 with TRBJ1-2; as DNA is missing, the TRBD1 call by TCRdb cannot be tested. This CDR3 has 12 residues. The germline V gene encodes CDR1 SGHTA and CDR2 FQGNSA. The CDR3 protein is CASSLAGAGYTF.

Frequency places this clonotype as medium-sized (0.01 to 0.1%). The chain has TRBV12-3 or TRBV12-4 and TRBJ1-1. The CDR3 covers 13 residues. CDR3 sequence: CASSLVGNTEAFF.

The gene calls are TRBV30 and TRBJ1-1; TCRdb's D call, TRBD1, is unchecked because there is no DNA. This CDR3 spans 14 amino acids. Germline loops: CDR1 GTSNPN, CDR2 SVGIG (reference sequence). The CDR3 is CAGGQAEVNTEAFF. The complete variable domain, with remaining parts taken from reference TRBV30 and TRBJ1-1, reads SQTIHQWPATLVQPVGSPLSLECTVEGTSNPNLYWYRQAAGRGLQLLFYSVGIGQISSEVPQNLSASRPQDRQFILSSKKLLLSDSGFYLCAGGQAEVNTEAFFGQGTRLTVV.

The chain couples TRBV12-3 or TRBV12-4 to TRBJ2-5; TCRdb lists TRBD1, though no DNA is available to test this call. The CDR3 has 15 amino acids. CDR3 protein: CASSLASGLQETQYF.